This entry lists 30 T cell receptor beta chains sequenced from one sample in a study of cytomegalovirus exposure and HLA in healthy donors. The PCR had 60 Vbeta and 13 Jbeta primers. Profiled with immunoSEQ multiplex PCR; TCRdb holds only in-frame clones, not every one. The sample consists of about 180,000 clones, approximately 80% of them appearing once. The material sequenced was PBMCs. The receptors were sampled from a man aged 55 to 70 in good health and CMV-seronegative.

The CDR3 here is CASYRLGEGEAFF. CDR3 bases: TGTGCCAGCTACCGATTAGGGGAAGGTGAAGCTTTCTTT. The chain links TRBV7-4 to TRBJ1-1; weak D call: TRBD1 (5 bases). V dropped 8 bases and J dropped 7 bases, with 17 bases sitting between them. CDR3 length: 13 residues. The germline gives CDR1 SGHVT, CDR2 SQSDAQ.

This clone was seen only a few times. The genes are TRBV5-4 and TRBJ2-3; tentatively, D is TRBD2 (6 bases). This CDR3 comprises 14 residues. Trimming shortened V by 7 bases and J by 1 base, and 13 bases separated the two germline ends. Germline V gene sequence: CDR1 SGHNT, CDR2 YYREEE (reference sequence). CDR3 in DNA: TGTGCCAGCTCTCCCGGCGGGGGCACAGATACGCAGTATTTT. Protein: CASSPGGGTDTQYF.

This chain connects TRBV7-9 to TRBJ1-4, with 9 bases identical to TRBD1. Germline lookup yields CDR1 SEHNR and CDR2 FQNEAQ (reference sequence). The junction had 4 bases not matched to a gene; V was cut back by 6 bases and J by 5 bases. The CDR3 is made up of 14 amino acids. The CDR3 region is CASRPDRGNEKLFF. The DNA of the CDR3 is TGTGCCAGCAGACCCGACAGGGGGAATGAAAAACTGTTTTTT.

The rearrangement joins TRBV18 to TRBJ1-4, with D unclear. Germline V gene data show CDR1 as KGHSH and CDR2 as LQKENI. V lost 2 bases and J lost 8, with 12 bases in between. The CDR3 contains 14 residues. CDR3 amino acids: CASSPSGSREKLFF. CDR3 DNA: TGTGCCAGCTCACCATCGGGGAGTCGCGAAAAACTGTTTTTT.

The chain recombines TRBV5-3 with TRBJ2-1, with TRBD2 as a possible D gene (6 bases). TRBV5-3 is known as an ORF, though its function is uncertain. Deletions cut 2 bases from V and 3 bases from J, with 15 bases between. The CDR3 has 16 residues. DNA of the CDR3: TGTGCCAGAAGCTTTCCGGAGGGCGGAGTCTACAATGAGCAGTTCTTC. Translating it yields CARSFPEGGVYNEQFF.

This CDR3 reads CSVTDRTYEQYF. CDR3 DNA: TGCAGCGTGACGGACAGGACCTACGAGCAGTACTTC. The gene calls are TRBV29-1 and TRBJ2-7, with 7 bases identical to TRBD1. The J segment lost 2 bases and the V segment lost 6 bases, leaving 4 bases of the junction unmatched. CDR3 size: 12 residues. The germline CDR1 and CDR2 sequences are SQVTM and ANQGSEA.

In its sample, this clone was seen a few times. At one end the junction does not follow the germline gene, possibly because of a read error. The V gene is TRBV6-4, the J gene TRBJ1-5, with 9 bases identical to TRBD1. Germline CDR1 is MRHNA and CDR2 is SNTAGT. This CDR3 contains 16 residues. This chain's CDR3 is CASSVGTGQSNQPQNF. CDR3 nucleotide sequence: TGTGCCAGCAGTGTTGGGACAGGGCAAAGCAATCAGCCCCAGAATTTT.

The CDR3 DNA is TGTGCCATCAGCCAGGGAGTGGGGGGAGGCGAGCAGTACTTC. Protein sequence: CAISQGVGGGEQYF. The gene calls are TRBV10-3 and TRBJ2-7; weak D call: TRBD2 (6 bases). V lost 6 bases and J 6 bases, leaving 18 bases between the germline ends. From germline, CDR1 is ENHRY and CDR2 SYGVKD. CDR3 length: 14 amino acids.

This clone came up a few times. V usage is TRBV28 and J usage is TRBJ1-1; D is possibly TRBD1 (6 bases). CDR1 MDHEN and CDR2 SYDVKM come from the germline V gene. V was pared by 7 bases and J by 10 bases, with 19 bases between. This CDR3 contains 13 residues. The CDR3 reads CASTGTGRQIAFF. Written as DNA, the CDR3 is TGTGCCAGCACGGGAACAGGGCGCCAGATAGCTTTCTTT.

This chain joins TRBV29-1 and TRBJ2-1, with 11 nucleotides matching TRBD2. Trimming removed 6 bases from V and 7 bases from J; junction bases left unmatched: 5. CDR3 length equals 13 residues. Germline-derived CDR1 and CDR2 are SQVTM and ANQGSEA. The CDR3 loop reads CSVIAGGPNEQFF. CDR3 in DNA: TGCAGCGTCATAGCGGGAGGGCCGAATGAGCAGTTCTTC.

The chain carries TRBV5-1 and TRBJ2-1, with 8 bases aligning to TRBD1. Germline V gene sequence: CDR1 SGHRS, CDR2 YFSETQ. The CDR3 is made up of 14 amino acids. V lost 4 bases to trimming and J lost 6 bases; unmatched junction nucleotides: 6. CDR3 region: CASSPGQEINEQFF. The DNA of the CDR3 is TGCGCCAGCAGCCCGGGACAGGAGATCAATGAGCAGTTCTTC.

This chain links TRBV2 with TRBJ2-2; D is perhaps TRBD2 (5 bases). Trimming shortened V by 6 bases and J by 1 base, and 15 bases separated the two germline ends. This CDR3 is 16 amino acids long. Germline V gives CDR1 SNHLY, CDR2 FYNNEI. The CDR3, as DNA: TGTGCCAGCAGGGAAACCGGGATTGGGAACACCGGGGAGCTGTTTTTT. Amino acid sequence: CASRETGIGNTGELFF.

The chain couples TRBV5-1 to TRBJ2-3; D may be TRBD2 (6 bases). CDR3 size: 15 residues. Germline CDR1 and CDR2: SGHRS and YFSETQ. V was clipped by 4 bases and J by 0 bases, with 12 bases between them. CDR3 sequence (DNA): TGCGCCAGCAGCGCCGCGAGCGGGAGCACAGATACGCAGTATTTT. Translated, it gives CASSAASGSTDTQYF.

The V and J genes are TRBV30 and TRBJ1-1; D gene unclear. Per the germline V gene, CDR1 is GTSNPN and CDR2 is SVGIG (reference sequence). This CDR3 is built from 13 residues. V was trimmed by 2 bases and J by 1 base, leaving 8 bases between them. Here the CDR3 DNA reads TGTGCCTGGAGTTTTGTCGGGAACACTGAAGCTTTCTTT. Amino acids: CAWSFVGNTEAFF.

The chain has TRBV7-8 and TRBJ2-1, with TRBD1 identical over 10 bases. The germline V gene encodes CDR1 SGHVS and CDR2 FQNEAQ. CDR3 length equals 15 residues. V trimming: 5 bases; J trimming: 4 bases; junction bases outside the gene matches: 5. CDR3 nucleotides: TGTGCCAGCAGCCCACCGGGACAGGGGTACAATGAGCAGTTCTTC. Amino acid sequence: CASSPPGQGYNEQFF.

This sequence joins TRBV11-2 and TRBJ1-2, with D possibly matching TRBD1 (5 bases). Germline values: CDR1 SGHAT, CDR2 FQNNGV. V lost 5 bases and J 8 bases, leaving 27 bases between the germline ends. The CDR3 consists of 17 residues. The CDR3: CASSPRRPGGGDSGYTF. The CDR3 bases are TGTGCCAGCAGCCCGCGTCGGCCCGGGGGGGGAGATAGCGGCTACACCTTC. The full variable domain, in which reference TRBV11-2 and TRBJ1-2 provide the parts outside the CDR3, is EAGVAQSPRYKIIEKRQSVAFWCNPISGHATLYWYQQILGQGPKLLIQFQNNGVVDDSQLPKDRFSAERLKGVDSTLKIQPAKLEDSAVYLCASSPRRPGGGDSGYTFGSGTRLTVV.

This clone has just a few counts. The V and J genes are TRBV2 and TRBJ1-2; D unclear. The CDR3 sequence is 13 residues long. The germline V gene has CDR1 SNHLY and CDR2 FYNNEI. Trimming shortened V by 8 bases and J by 4 bases, and 14 bases separated the two germline ends. The CDR3 DNA sequence: TGTGCCAGCTCTTCCGAGATCTTCTATGGCTACACCTTC. It codes for CASSSEIFYGYTF.

The chain carries TRBV7-2 and TRBJ2-7; 10 bases agree with TRBD2. V shed 5 bases, J shed 7 bases, and the junction held 11 bases outside the gene matches. The V gene's germline CDR1 is SGHTA and CDR2 FQGNSA. The CDR3 runs 15 residues. CDR3: CASSRPSGGPVEQYF. CDR3 bases: TGTGCCAGCAGCCGTCCTAGCGGGGGACCGGTGGAGCAGTACTTC. Based on the CDR3 plus reference TRBV7-2 and TRBJ2-7, the full variable domain is GAGVSQSPSNKVTEKGKDVELRCDPISGHTALYWYRQSLGQGLEFLIYFQGNSAPDKSGLPSDRFSAERTGGSVSTLTIQRTQQEDSAVYLCASSRPSGGPVEQYFGPGTRLTVT.

This chain connects TRBV5-1 to TRBJ2-1; 13 positions match TRBD2. The V segment lost 4 bases and the J segment 2 bases; nucleotides outside the gene matches: 3. The germline CDR1 and CDR2 sequences are SGHRS and YFSETQ. The CDR3 spans 16 residues. The CDR3 spells CASSRTSGGTYNEQFF. The CDR3 DNA reads TGCGCCAGCAGCAGGACTAGCGGGGGAACCTACAATGAGCAGTTCTTC.

This sequence joins TRBV9 and TRBJ1-1; maybe TRBD1 (5 bases). Trimming took 3 bases from V and 6 from J, leaving 21 bases between them. The CDR3 runs to 16 residues. The V gene's germline CDR1 is SGDLS and CDR2 YYNGEE. The chain's CDR3 is CASSGDPSRGRAEAFF. In DNA, the CDR3 is TGTGCCAGCAGCGGAGACCCGTCAAGGGGTAGGGCTGAAGCTTTCTTT.

The gene calls are TRBV5-4 and TRBJ2-1, with 7 bases matching TRBD2. Looked up from germline, CDR1 is SGHNT and CDR2 is YYREEE (reference sequence). V lost 4 bases to trimming and J lost 1 base; unmatched junction nucleotides: 14. The CDR3 is 18 amino acids. CDR3 sequence: CASSANPRREGSYNEQFF. In DNA form, the CDR3 reads TGTGCCAGCAGCGCCAACCCCCGCAGGGAGGGGTCCTACAATGAGCAGTTCTTC. Filled out from reference TRBV5-4 and TRBJ2-1, the complete variable domain reads ETGVTQSPTHLIKTRGQQVTLRCSSQSGHNTVSWYQQALGQGPQFIFQYYREEENGRGNFPPRFSGLQFPNYSSELNVNALELDDSALYLCASSANPRREGSYNEQFFGPGTRLTVL.

The count of this clone is one. The J gene is TRBJ2-2, the V gene TRBV29-1; 9 positions match TRBD2. In germline, CDR1 is SQVTM, CDR2 ANQGSEA. J was trimmed by 5 bases and V by 2 bases; bases with no gene match: 12. CDR3 length: 17 amino acids. CDR3 bases: TGCAGCGTTGAATCGAGACTAGCGGAGGGCGGGACCGGGGAGCTGTTTTTT. Translated, it gives CSVESRLAEGGTGELFF.

J is TRBJ2-5 and V is TRBV2; D might be TRBD2 (6 bases). The CDR3 totals 13 residues. Germline CDR1 and CDR2: SNHLY and FYNNEI. V dropped 4 bases and J dropped 7 bases, with 13 bases sitting between them. The CDR3 is CASSVEGRGTQYF. CDR3 in DNA: TGTGCCAGCAGTGTGGAGGGGCGGGGGACCCAGTACTTC.

The rearrangement uses TRBV2 and TRBJ2-1; 14 positions agree with TRBD2. Germline assignment: CDR1 SNHLY and CDR2 FYNNEI. V lost 4 bases and J lost 5; bases outside the gene matches: 10. The CDR3 runs to 18 residues. The chain's CDR3 is CASSGVPGLAGVDNEQFF. CDR3 in DNA: TGTGCCAGCAGTGGAGTCCCGGGACTAGCGGGAGTGGACAATGAGCAGTTCTTC.

The V gene is TRBV19, the J gene TRBJ2-1, with D perhaps matching TRBD1 (6 bases). Germline lookup yields CDR1 LNHDA and CDR2 SQIVND (reference sequence). The CDR3 covers 15 residues. V was clipped by 6 bases and J by 0 bases, with 12 bases between them. The CDR3 sequence is CASRADRSSYNEQFF. The CDR3 coding sequence is TGTGCCAGTAGAGCCGACAGGAGCTCCTACAATGAGCAGTTCTTC.

V gene TRBV30 combines with J gene TRBJ2-3; 8 nucleotides align to TRBD2. The germline V gene has CDR1 GTSNPN and CDR2 SVGIG (reference sequence). The CDR3 runs to 13 residues. The V segment lost 2 bases and the J segment 6 bases; nucleotides outside the gene matches: 4. The CDR3 DNA reads as TGTGCCTGGAGTACTAGCGGCGGGGATACGCAGTATTTT. This codes for CAWSTSGGDTQYF. The variable domain in full, with the rest retrieved from reference TRBV30 and TRBJ2-3, is SQTIHQWPATLVQPVGSPLSLECTVEGTSNPNLYWYRQAAGRGLQLLFYSVGIGQISSEVPQNLSASRPQDRQFILSSKKLLLSDSGFYLCAWSTSGGDTQYFGPGTRLTVL.

As concerns this clone: Additional DNA sequences in this sample encode the identical CDR3. The chain combines TRBV2 with TRBJ1-5; unclear D gene. Germline CDR1 SNHLY, CDR2 FYNNEI. The CDR3 length is 13 residues. V was trimmed by 4 bases and J by 0 bases, leaving 4 bases between them. Here the CDR3 DNA reads TGTGCCAGCAGTGGCTATAGCAATCAGCCCCAGCATTTT. Translated, it gives CASSGYSNQPQHF.

This clone was counted a single time. An end of the junction differs from the germline gene, which may be a read error. V usage is TRBV7-7 and J usage is TRBJ2-2; 12 bases are shared with TRBD2. Germline V gives CDR1 SSHAT, CDR2 FNYEAQ (reference sequence). The CDR3 sequence is 18 residues long. The CDR3 here is CASTPGGETSGGTGELFF. CDR3 sequence (DNA): TGTGCTAGCACCCCAGGGGGGGAGACTAGCGGGGGTACCGGGGAGCTGTTTTTT.

This chain uses TRBV28 with TRBJ2-3, with D perhaps TRBD1 (7 bases). The CDR3 runs to 14 residues. Looked up from germline, CDR1 is MDHEN and CDR2 is SYDVKM. The V end was cut by 7 bases, the J end by 1 base, with 12 bases between. The CDR3 DNA reads as TGTGCCAGCACCTCCAGGGGGGGCACAGATACGCAGTATTTT. It specifies CASTSRGGTDTQYF.

The rearrangement uses TRBV6-1 and TRBJ2-5, with 7 bases fitting TRBD2. V shed 6 bases and J 7 bases; nucleotides not matched to a gene: 14. Germline CDR1 is MNHNS and CDR2 is SASEGT. The CDR3 runs 15 residues. The CDR3 here is CASSISSGAVLTQYF. The CDR3 coding sequence is TGTGCCAGCAGCATCTCTAGCGGCGCCGTTCTGACCCAGTACTTC.